This TCR beta chain was recorded in a study of spatial heterogeneity in lung cancer. Study at large: Compared with alpha-chain sequences, beta-chain sequences were consistently detected in greater numbers.

Each TCR cDNA molecule carried a unique molecular identifier. TCRdb re-derived calls from the 5' RACE reads in MiXCR, one entry per CDR3 protein. Of more than 6,000 distinct CDR3 sequences detected, roughly a tenth appear once; the ten largest clones hold around 22%. Time point of the sample: sample taken at primary tumor resection. Whole RNA, which was extracted from tumor, nontumor lung tissue or frozen PBMC, was sequenced without any cell sorting. Ten or more counts support this clonotype. The germline V gene has CDR1 MNHEY and CDR2 SVGAGI. The CDR3 length is 15 residues. Trimming cost V 2 bases and J 2 bases; bases outside gene matches: 5.

The source is a male donor with early-stage non-small cell lung cancer. The material was normal lung tissue next to the tumor, obtained at surgery. This rearrangement joins TRBV6-5 to TRBJ2-7; 8 nucleotides align to TRBD1. This CDR3 is CASSYADRGPYEQYF. In DNA form, the CDR3 reads TGTGCCAGCAGTTACGCCGACAGGGGCCCCTACGAGCAGTACTTC.